This T cell receptor beta chain comes out of a study of T cell clusters in autoimmune cytopenias. Roughly 40,000 genome equivalents of blood DNA were amplified for TRB. The study, taken as a whole, reports: No experiment has yet validated the function of the T cell clusters defined in silico. TRB repertoire shifts in secondary cytopenia and chronic lymphocytic leukemia mostly reflected lymphoma, not autoimmunity.

CDR3 length: 14 amino acids. The germline V gene has CDR1 MNHEY and CDR2 SMNVEV (reference sequence). As regards this clonotype: Its cognate antigen is unknown.

Multiplex touch-down PCR amplified TRB using TRB-A and TRB-B pools in one tube. TCRdb re-called the multiplex PCR reads and shows each CDR3 protein once, DNA omitted. In all, the sample yields roughly 8,000 distinct CDR3 sequences. The sample was also linked to a second study, of T cell repertoires in aging, cancer and after chemotherapy. That paper adds: Age-matched healthy donors had significantly more diverse, less clonal blood TCR repertoires than untreated cancer patients. These repertoire data do not allow conclusions about immunological memory after chemotherapy.

What was sequenced was peripheral blood. The chain joins TRBV27 to TRBJ1-1; without DNA, the TCRdb call of TRBD1 cannot be checked. The TCR was taken from a human donor with an autoimmune cytopenia or autoimmune hepatitis (not recorded which). This CDR3 reads CASSLDRDNTEAFF.